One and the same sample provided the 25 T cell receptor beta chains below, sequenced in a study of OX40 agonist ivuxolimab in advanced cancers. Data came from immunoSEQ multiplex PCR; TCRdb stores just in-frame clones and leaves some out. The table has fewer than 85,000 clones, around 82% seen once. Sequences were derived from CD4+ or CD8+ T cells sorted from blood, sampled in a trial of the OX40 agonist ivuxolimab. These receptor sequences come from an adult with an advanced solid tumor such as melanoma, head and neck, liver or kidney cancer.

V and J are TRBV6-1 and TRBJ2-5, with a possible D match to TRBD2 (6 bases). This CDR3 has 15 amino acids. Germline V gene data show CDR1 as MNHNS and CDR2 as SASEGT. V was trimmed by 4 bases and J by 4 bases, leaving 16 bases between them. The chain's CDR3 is CASSGGPSGPETQYF. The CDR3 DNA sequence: TGTGCCAGCAGTGGGGGCCCCAGCGGGCCAGAGACCCAGTACTTC.

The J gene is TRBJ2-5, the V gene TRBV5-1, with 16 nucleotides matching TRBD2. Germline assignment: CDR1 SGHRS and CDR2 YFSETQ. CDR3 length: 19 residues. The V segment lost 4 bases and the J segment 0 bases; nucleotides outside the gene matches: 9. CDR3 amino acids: CASSLLGLAGGPHQETQYF. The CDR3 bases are TGCGCCAGCAGCCTCTTGGGACTAGCGGGAGGGCCGCACCAAGAGACCCAGTACTTC.

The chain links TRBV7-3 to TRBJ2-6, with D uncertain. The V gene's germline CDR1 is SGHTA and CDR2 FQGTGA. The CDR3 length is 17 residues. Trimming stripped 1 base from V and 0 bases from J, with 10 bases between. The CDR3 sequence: CASSLNSRSSGANVLTF. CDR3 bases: TGTGCCAGCAGCTTAAACTCCCGATCCTCTGGGGCCAACGTCCTGACTTTC.

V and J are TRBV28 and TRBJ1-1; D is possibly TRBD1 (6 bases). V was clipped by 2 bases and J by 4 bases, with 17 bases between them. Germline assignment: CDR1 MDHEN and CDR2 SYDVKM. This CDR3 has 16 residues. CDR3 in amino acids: CASSLAGGGAITEAFF. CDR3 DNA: TGTGCCAGCAGTTTAGCTGGTGGGGGGGCAATCACTGAAGCTTTCTTT.

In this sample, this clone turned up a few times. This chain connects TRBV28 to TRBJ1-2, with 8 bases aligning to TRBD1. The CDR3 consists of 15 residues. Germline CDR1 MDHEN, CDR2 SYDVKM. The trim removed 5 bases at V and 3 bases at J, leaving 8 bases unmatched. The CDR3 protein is CASSHQMTGDYGYTF. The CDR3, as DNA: TGTGCCAGCAGTCATCAAATGACAGGGGACTATGGCTACACCTTC.

The CDR3 sequence is CASSVWTGRELFF. CDR3 nucleotide sequence: TGTGCCAGCAGCGTTTGGACAGGGAGGGAGCTGTTTTTT. The chain couples TRBV7-9 to TRBJ2-2; 8 bases fit TRBD1. The germline CDR1 and CDR2 sequences are SEHNR and FQNEAQ (reference sequence). J lost 9 bases, V lost 5 bases, and 5 bases had no gene match. The CDR3 length is 13 residues.

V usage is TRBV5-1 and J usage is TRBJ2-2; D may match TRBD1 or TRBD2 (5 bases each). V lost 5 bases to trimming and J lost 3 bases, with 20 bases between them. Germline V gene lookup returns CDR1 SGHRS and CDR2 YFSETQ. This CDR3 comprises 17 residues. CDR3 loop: CASRTGPTGPYTGELFF. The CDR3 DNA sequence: TGCGCCAGCAGAACAGGCCCCACGGGACCTTACACCGGGGAGCTGTTTTTT.

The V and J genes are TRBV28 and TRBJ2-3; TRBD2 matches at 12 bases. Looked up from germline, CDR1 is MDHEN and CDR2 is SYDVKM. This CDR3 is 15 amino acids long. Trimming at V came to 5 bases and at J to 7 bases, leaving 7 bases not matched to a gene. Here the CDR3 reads CASSPGLAGFYTQYF. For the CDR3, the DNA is TGTGCCAGCAGTCCTGGACTAGCGGGATTTTATACGCAGTATTTT.

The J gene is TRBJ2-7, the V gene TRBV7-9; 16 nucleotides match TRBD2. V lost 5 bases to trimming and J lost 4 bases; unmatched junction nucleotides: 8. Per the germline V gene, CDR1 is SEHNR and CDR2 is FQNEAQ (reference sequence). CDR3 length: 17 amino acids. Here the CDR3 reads CASSGTSGRASSYEQYF. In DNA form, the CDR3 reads TGTGCCAGCAGCGGGACTAGCGGGAGGGCCTCGTCTTACGAGCAGTACTTC.

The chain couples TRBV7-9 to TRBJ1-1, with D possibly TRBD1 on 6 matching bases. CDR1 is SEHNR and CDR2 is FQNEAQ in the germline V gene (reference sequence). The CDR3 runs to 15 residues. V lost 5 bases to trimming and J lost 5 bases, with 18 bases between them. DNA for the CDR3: TGTGCCAGCAGCATCGCCTCAGGGGCAAGAACTGAAGCTTTCTTT. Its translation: CASSIASGARTEAFF.

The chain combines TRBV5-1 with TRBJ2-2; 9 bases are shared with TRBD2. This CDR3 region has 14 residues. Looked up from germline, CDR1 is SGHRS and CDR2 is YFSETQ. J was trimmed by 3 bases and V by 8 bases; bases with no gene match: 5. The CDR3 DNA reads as TGCGCCAGTTCTAGCGGGAAGGACACCGGGGAGCTGTTTTTT. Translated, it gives CASSSGKDTGELFF.

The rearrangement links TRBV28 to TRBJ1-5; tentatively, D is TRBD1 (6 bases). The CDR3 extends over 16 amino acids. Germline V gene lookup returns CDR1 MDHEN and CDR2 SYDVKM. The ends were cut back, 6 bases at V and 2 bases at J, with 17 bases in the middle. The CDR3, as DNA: TGTGCCAGCAGGGTTACAGGGTATAGAGGCAATCAGCCCCAGCATTTT. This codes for CASRVTGYRGNQPQHF.

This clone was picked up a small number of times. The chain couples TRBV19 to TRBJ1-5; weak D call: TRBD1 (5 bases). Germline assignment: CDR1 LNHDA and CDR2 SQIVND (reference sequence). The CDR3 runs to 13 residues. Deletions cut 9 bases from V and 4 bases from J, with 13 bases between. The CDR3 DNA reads TGTGCCAGCCGGCTACAGGTTAATCAGCCCCAGCATTTT. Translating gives CASRLQVNQPQHF.

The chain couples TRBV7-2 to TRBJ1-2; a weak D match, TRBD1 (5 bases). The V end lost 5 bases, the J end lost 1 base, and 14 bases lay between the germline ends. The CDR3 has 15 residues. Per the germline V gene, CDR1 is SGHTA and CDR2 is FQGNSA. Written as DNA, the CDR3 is TGTGCCAGCAGCCCGGGACTGACTTTTAACTATGGCTACACCTTC. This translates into CASSPGLTFNYGYTF.

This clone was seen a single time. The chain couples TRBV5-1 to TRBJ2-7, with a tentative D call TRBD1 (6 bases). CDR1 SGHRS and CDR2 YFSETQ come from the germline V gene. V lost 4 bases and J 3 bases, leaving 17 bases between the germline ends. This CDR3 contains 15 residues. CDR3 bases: TGCGCCAGCAGCCCAATTCCTTCACAGGGCTACGAGCAGTACTTC. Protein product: CASSPIPSQGYEQYF.

The CDR3 nucleotides read TGTGCCAGTAAGCAGGGAAACACCGGGGAGCTGTTTTTT. Translating it yields CASKQGNTGELFF. The chain uses TRBV19 and TRBJ2-2, with D perhaps TRBD1 (5 bases). Germline CDR1 reads LNHDA; CDR2 reads SQIVND (reference sequence). V gave up 7 bases and J gave up 2 bases, with 8 bases separating them. This CDR3 region has 13 residues.

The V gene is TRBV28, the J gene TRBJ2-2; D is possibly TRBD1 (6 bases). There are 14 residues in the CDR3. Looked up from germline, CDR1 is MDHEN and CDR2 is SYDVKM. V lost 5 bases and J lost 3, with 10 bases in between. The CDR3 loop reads CASSPGQYTGELFF. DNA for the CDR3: TGTGCCAGCAGTCCAGGACAGTACACCGGGGAGCTGTTTTTT.

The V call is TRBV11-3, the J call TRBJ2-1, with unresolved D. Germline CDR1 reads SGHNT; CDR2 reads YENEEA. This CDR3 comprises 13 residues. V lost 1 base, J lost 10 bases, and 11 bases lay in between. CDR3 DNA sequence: TGTGCCAGCAGCTTAGCCGAGGCTGGGGAGCAGTTCTTC. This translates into CASSLAEAGEQFF.

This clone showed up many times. CDR3: CASSLEGAGLPSYEQYF. The CDR3 DNA sequence: TGCGCCAGCAGCTTGGAGGGTGCAGGCCTTCCCTCCTACGAGCAGTACTTC. The rearrangement uses TRBV5-1 and TRBJ2-7; unclear D gene. The length of the CDR3 is 17 residues. With 0 bases removed from V and 0 bases from J, the gap between germline ends came to 16 bases. From germline, CDR1 is SGHRS and CDR2 YFSETQ.

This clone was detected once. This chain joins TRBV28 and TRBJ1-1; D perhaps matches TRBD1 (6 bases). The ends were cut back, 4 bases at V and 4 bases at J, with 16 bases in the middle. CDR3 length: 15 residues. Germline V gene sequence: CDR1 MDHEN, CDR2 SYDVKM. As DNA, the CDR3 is TGTGCCAGCAGTTCCATCCGCAGGGGAGGCACTGAAGCTTTCTTT. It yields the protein CASSSIRRGGTEAFF.

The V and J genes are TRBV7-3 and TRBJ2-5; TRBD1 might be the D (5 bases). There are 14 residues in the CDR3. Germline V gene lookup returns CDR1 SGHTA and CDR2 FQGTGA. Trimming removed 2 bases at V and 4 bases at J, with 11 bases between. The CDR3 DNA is TGTGCCAGCAGCTTAGGGGCGGTCGGAGAGACCCAGTACTTC. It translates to CASSLGAVGETQYF.

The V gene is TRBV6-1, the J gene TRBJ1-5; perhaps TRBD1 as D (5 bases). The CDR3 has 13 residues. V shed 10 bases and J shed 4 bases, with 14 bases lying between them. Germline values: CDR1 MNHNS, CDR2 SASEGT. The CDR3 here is CATRWEGNQPQHF. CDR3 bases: TGTGCCACCAGGTGGGAGGGGAATCAGCCCCAGCATTTT.

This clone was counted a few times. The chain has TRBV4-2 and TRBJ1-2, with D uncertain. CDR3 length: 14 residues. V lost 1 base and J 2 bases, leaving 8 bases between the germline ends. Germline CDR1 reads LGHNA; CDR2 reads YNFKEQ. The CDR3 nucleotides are TGTGCCAGCAGCCAAGGAGTGACAAACTATGGCTACACCTTC. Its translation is CASSQGVTNYGYTF.

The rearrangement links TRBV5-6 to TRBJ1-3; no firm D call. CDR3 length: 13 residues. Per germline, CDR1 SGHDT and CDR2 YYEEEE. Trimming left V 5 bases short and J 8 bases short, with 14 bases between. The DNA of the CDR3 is TGTGCCAGCAGTCGTACGCACTCACACACCATATATTTT. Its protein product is CASSRTHSHTIYF.

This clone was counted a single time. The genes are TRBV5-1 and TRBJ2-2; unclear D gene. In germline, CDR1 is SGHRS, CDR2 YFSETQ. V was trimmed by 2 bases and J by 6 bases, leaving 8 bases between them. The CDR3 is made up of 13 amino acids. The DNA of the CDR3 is TGCGCCAGCAGCTTTGATGGGGCCGGGGAGCTGTTTTTT. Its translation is CASSFDGAGELFF.